Many counts were recorded for the clone carrying this T cell receptor beta chain. Its target is not known. This sample was included in a study of Graves' ophthalmopathy and Graves' hyperthyroidism. Whole-study findings and limits: Between ophthalmopathy and stable hyperthyroidism, a 13-signature model drew a separation with around 88% sensitivity and approximately 77% specificity.

The sequenced template was RNA, covering the TCR beta CDR3 region. First-round RT-PCR relied on HTBI primers, and a second-round multiplex PCR came next. Each CDR3 protein gets one entry after TCRdb re-called the multiplex PCR reads with MiXCR. This sample has around 1,200,000 distinct CDR3 sequences; about 40% occur once, and the top ten carry 11%. This CDR3 has 15 residues. V was pared by 2 bases and J by 0 bases, with 10 bases between. Germline CDR1 SEHNR, CDR2 FQNEAQ (reference sequence). This TCR came from an adult man with Graves' hyperthyroidism. Sequencing was carried out using peripheral blood or thyroid tissue (not recorded which). The rearrangement links TRBV7-9 to TRBJ1-2; no firm D call. CDR3 nucleotide sequence: TGTGCCAGCAGCTTATTCGAGGGAGCTAACTATGGCTACACCTTC. This gives the protein CASSLFEGANYGYTF.